The T cell receptor beta chain described here comes from a study of cytomegalovirus exposure and HLA in healthy donors. Study-wide results and caveats: Several of the most significant clusters appeared linked to common viral pathogens, based on a later analysis. Looking again later, the authors saw that most CMV-associated TCR beta chains seemed HLA-restricted. It was confirmed in vitro that a few of the CMV-associated chains were specific for CMV antigens. A missense variant in DCLRE1C was later tied to TCR beta V- and J-gene trimming.

With V trimmed by 1 base and J by 8 bases, 3 bases remained unmatched. CDR3 size: 14 residues. The germline gives CDR1 SGHTA, CDR2 FQGNSA. For this clone: Its antigen is as yet unknown.

Primers for the PCR totalled 60 Vbeta and 13 Jbeta. TCRdb keeps only in-frame clones here, not all; method: immunoSEQ multiplex PCR. The table has about 110,000 clones, 65% seen once. Sequencing was carried out using PBMCs. The chain uses TRBV7-2 and TRBJ1-2, with 11 bases aligning to TRBD1. This sequence was found in a man younger than 45 in good health and CMV-seropositive. CDR3 bases: TGTGCCAGCAGCTTAGGGACAGGGGGCGCCGGCTACACCTTC. Amino acid sequence: CASSLGTGGAGYTF.